These 25 T cell receptor beta chains came from one sample sequenced in a study of CD8 T cells in ankylosing spondylitis. TCRdb reanalysed the 5' RACE reads using MiXCR and keeps one entry per CDR3 protein. The sample carries about 140,000 distinct CDR3 sequences, roughly 8.8% recorded once. The sequenced sample consisted of synovial fluid, either unsorted or a sorted T cell fraction (not recorded which). These receptors originate from a male donor with ankylosing spondylitis.

The sample holds many counts of this clonotype. V and J are TRBV28 and TRBJ1-5; unclear D gene. Trimming stripped 7 bases from V and 5 bases from J, with 18 bases between. CDR1 is MDHEN, CDR2 SYDVKM, per germline. The CDR3 sequence is 15 residues long. Here the CDR3 DNA reads TGTGCCAGCAAGACAAGACACGACTGGGATCAGCCCCAGCATTTT. This gives the protein CASKTRHDWDQPQHF.

This clonotype has just a few counts. The rearrangement uses TRBV5-1 and TRBJ1-2; no reliable D call. CDR1 and CDR2 (germline): SGHRS, YFSETQ. This CDR3 has 14 amino acids. V was shortened by 6 bases and J by 4 bases, with 16 bases between the two germline ends. In DNA, the CDR3 is TGCGCCAGCAACCGAGACGGTGGCAGCTATGGCTACACCTTC. This translates into CASNRDGGSYGYTF.

Comments on this clonotype: No conserved phenylalanine or tryptophan ends this CDR3, so it is likely a read error. The V and J genes are TRBV4-2 and TRBJ2-3; 9 bases are a match to TRBD2. CDR3 size: 17 residues. Germline values: CDR1 LGHNA, CDR2 YNFKEQ. V was clipped by 0 bases and J by 3 bases; unmatched bases: 7. The CDR3 sequence is CASSQDGSGGLTDTQYL. The DNA of the CDR3 is TGTGCCAGCAGCCAAGACGGCAGCGGGGGGCTTACAGATACGCAGTATCTT.

The CDR3 loop reads CASTSGVVLGDEQYF. CDR3 nucleotide sequence: TGTGCCAGCACCTCGGGGGTGGTGCTGGGGGACGAGCAGTACTTC. The chain links TRBV12-3 or TRBV12-4 to TRBJ2-7; D may be TRBD2 (6 bases). CDR3 length: 15 amino acids. Trimming stripped 7 bases from V and 5 bases from J, with 21 bases between.

This clonotype was recorded at least ten times. This rearrangement joins TRBV11-2 to TRBJ2-2; tentative D call: TRBD2 (5 bases). Germline V gives CDR1 SGHAT, CDR2 FQNNGV. The CDR3 runs 17 residues. Trimming removed 5 bases from V and 6 bases from J, with 22 bases in between. The CDR3 DNA follows: TGTGCCAGCAGCCCACGGCTAGCCCCATTGGCGGCCGGGGAGCTGTTTTTT. Protein: CASSPRLAPLAAGELFF.

The chain employs TRBV20-1 and TRBJ2-7; D unresolved. Germline V gene lookup returns CDR1 DFQATT and CDR2 SNEGSKA (reference sequence). Deletions cut 5 bases from V and 2 bases from J, with 16 bases between. This CDR3 region has 14 residues. The DNA of the CDR3 is TGCAGTGCTTACTGGGGTGGCGAACCCTACGAGCAGTACTTC. Its translation: CSAYWGGEPYEQYF.

In this sample, this clonotype turned up a few times. J is TRBJ1-4 and V is TRBV29-1; D unresolved. V lost 4 bases and J 4 bases, leaving 13 bases between the germline ends. The CDR3 spans 14 residues. Germline loops: CDR1 SQVTM, CDR2 ANQGSEA. The CDR3 DNA sequence: TGCAGCGTTGGGTCAGGAGTATATAATGAAAAACTGTTTTTT. It translates to CSVGSGVYNEKLFF.

This clonotype appeared many times. V gene TRBV4-2 combines with J gene TRBJ1-3; no clear D gene. Germline assignment: CDR1 LGHNA and CDR2 YNFKEQ. V shed 0 bases and J shed 1 base, with 13 bases lying between them. There are 17 residues in the CDR3. CDR3 amino acids: CASSQELLRGSGNTIYF. The DNA for the CDR3 is TGTGCCAGCAGCCAAGAACTTCTTCGGGGTTCTGGAAACACCATATATTTT.

Many counts were recorded for this clonotype. The genes are TRBV11-2 and TRBJ2-5; D is undetermined. CDR1 is SGHAT and CDR2 is FQNNGV in the germline V gene. CDR3 length: 14 amino acids. Deletions cut 1 base from V and 1 base from J, with 7 bases between. CDR3 sequence reads: CASSLAPFQETQYF. DNA for the CDR3: TGTGCCAGCAGCTTAGCGCCTTTCCAAGAGACCCAGTACTTC.

The CDR3 reads CASSPNRRYTEAFF. CDR3 DNA: TGTGCCAGCAGTCCGAACAGGCGATACACTGAAGCTTTCTTT. The chain links TRBV12-3 or TRBV12-4 to TRBJ1-1; D possibly corresponds to TRBD1 (5 bases). CDR3 size: 14 residues. Deletions cut 5 bases from V and 3 bases from J, with 13 bases between.

This clonotype occurred a few times. The J gene is TRBJ2-3, the V gene TRBV12-3 or TRBV12-4, with D hard to call. The CDR3 extends over 13 amino acids. Trimming shortened V by 5 bases and J by 3 bases, and 9 bases separated the two germline ends. The CDR3 reads CASSPWETDTQYF. In DNA, the CDR3 is TGTGCCAGCAGTCCATGGGAAACAGATACGCAGTATTTT.

Ten or more counts support this clonotype. This rearrangement joins TRBV18 to TRBJ2-7, with a possible D match to TRBD2 (6 bases). Germline V lookup: CDR1 KGHSH, CDR2 LQKENI. The CDR3 has 12 amino acids. Trimming took off 0 bases at V and 6 bases at J, with 6 bases between the two ends. CDR3 residues: CASSPPGGEQYF. In DNA form, the CDR3 reads TGTGCCAGCTCACCACCGGGGGGCGAGCAGTACTTC.

The table lists this clonotype with many counts. The chain is built from TRBV10-3 and TRBJ2-7, with TRBD1 matching 7 bases. From germline, CDR1 is ENHRY and CDR2 SYGVKD. V shed 7 bases and J 2 bases; nucleotides not matched to a gene: 5. The CDR3 runs to 13 residues. CDR3 residues: CAIKGQTTYEQYF. The DNA of the CDR3 is TGTGCCATCAAGGGACAGACAACCTACGAGCAGTACTTC.

This clonotype was seen more than once but under ten times. CDR3 in amino acids: CSAREGGDYGYTF. CDR3 DNA sequence: TGCAGTGCTAGGGAGGGGGGAGACTATGGCTACACCTTC. This chain uses TRBV20-1 with TRBJ1-2; tentatively, D is TRBD1 (6 bases). The germline gives CDR1 DFQATT, CDR2 SNEGSKA (reference sequence). Trimming took 3 bases from V and 3 from J, leaving 11 bases between them. The CDR3 has 13 amino acids.

This clonotype has a handful of counts. The chain is built from TRBV24-1 and TRBJ2-4; 9 bases align to TRBD1. Germline assignment: CDR1 KGHDR and CDR2 SFDVKD. The CDR3 is 15 residues long. J was trimmed by 7 bases and V by 4 bases; bases with no gene match: 7. The DNA for the CDR3 is TGTGCCACCAGTGAGACCGGGACAGGGAAGAACATTCAGTACTTC. Translated, it gives CATSETGTGKNIQYF.

The sample holds many counts of this clonotype. The chain couples TRBV28 to TRBJ2-7; weak D call: TRBD1 (5 bases). The CDR3 sequence is 11 residues long. CDR1 is MDHEN, CDR2 SYDVKM, per germline. The ends were cut back, 8 bases at V and 5 bases at J, with 10 bases in the middle. CDR3 residues: CASGLTDEQYF. CDR3 DNA sequence: TGTGCCAGCGGGTTGACAGACGAGCAGTACTTC.

The sample holds many counts of this clonotype. The chain carries TRBV29-1 and TRBJ1-1; 7 nucleotides match TRBD1. From germline, CDR1 is SQVTM and CDR2 ANQGSEA. The J segment lost 7 bases and the V segment lost 4 bases, leaving 9 bases of the junction unmatched. The CDR3 length is 13 residues. DNA for the CDR3: TGCAGCGTTGCTGTAGAAGGGGACAGTGAAGCTTTCTTT. This translates into CSVAVEGDSEAFF.

The sample holds many counts of this clonotype. This chain links TRBV7-2 with TRBJ1-2; weak D call: TRBD1 (5 bases). V was pared by 4 bases and J by 8 bases, with 23 bases between. Germline V gene sequence: CDR1 SGHTA, CDR2 FQGNSA. The CDR3 has 16 amino acids. This CDR3 is CASSSRGPTQEGGYTF. DNA of the CDR3: TGTGCCAGCAGCTCCCGGGGCCCTACCCAGGAAGGGGGCTACACCTTC.

This clonotype was found many times. V is TRBV29-1 and J is TRBJ2-3; D is uncertain. The length of the CDR3 is 12 residues. CDR1 is SQVTM, CDR2 ANQGSEA, per germline. Between the trimmed V and J ends, which lost 5 bases and 11 bases, there was a span of 17 bases. This CDR3 is CSVHGPAFGQYF. In DNA form, the CDR3 reads TGCAGCGTTCATGGTCCCGCCTTCGGGCAGTATTTT.

The table lists this clonotype with many counts. A read error may produce the germline difference seen at one junction end. This sequence joins TRBV29-1 and TRBJ2-5; D ambiguous. This CDR3 comprises 12 residues. Per germline, CDR1 SQVTM and CDR2 ANQGSEA. The CDR3 nucleotides are TGCAGTGTTGACACCTACCAAGAGACCCAGTACTTC. This encodes CSVDTYQETQYF.

This clonotype was seen many times. The chain has TRBV6-2 or TRBV6-3 and TRBJ2-7; D uncertain. The CDR3 covers 12 residues. Germline CDR1 reads MNHEY; CDR2 reads SVGEGT. V was trimmed by 2 bases and J by 6 bases, leaving 8 bases between them. Here the CDR3 reads CASSYHDPEQYF. The CDR3 coding sequence is TGTGCCAGCAGTTACCACGACCCCGAGCAGTACTTC.

This chain connects TRBV20-1 to TRBJ1-4, with 10 positions matching TRBD1. V shed 6 bases, J shed 8 bases, and the junction held 6 bases outside the gene matches. Germline V gives CDR1 DFQATT, CDR2 SNEGSKA (reference sequence). This CDR3 has 13 amino acids. In DNA form, the CDR3 reads TGCAGTGCCCCAGGACAGGGGGGGGAAAAACTGTTTTTT. Translation gives CSAPGQGGEKLFF.

This clonotype occurred many times. The chain uses TRBV7-2 and TRBJ2-3, with 7 bases aligning to TRBD2. This CDR3 is 15 amino acids long. Losses at the gene ends were 5 bases for V and 6 bases for J; bases not matched to a gene: 11. In germline, CDR1 is SGHTA, CDR2 FQGNSA. The CDR3 region is CASSQTSEPGDTQYF. CDR3 nucleotide sequence: TGTGCCAGCAGCCAAACTAGCGAACCAGGGGATACGCAGTATTTT.

The chain recombines TRBV6-1 with TRBJ1-3; the match to TRBD1 covers 7 bases. V dropped 6 bases and J dropped 0; count of bases not matched to a gene: 5. The germline V gene encodes CDR1 MNHNS and CDR2 SASEGT. The CDR3 is 15 amino acids. The CDR3 DNA is TGTGCCAGCAGCATTGGGACAGCCTCTGGAAACACCATATATTTT. Its translation is CASSIGTASGNTIYF.

This clonotype was detected only once. The gene calls are TRBV7-8 and TRBJ2-7, with a tentative D call TRBD1 (6 bases). CDR1 and CDR2 from the germline V gene are SGHVS and FQNEAQ. The CDR3 runs to 14 residues. Deletions cut 5 bases from V and 3 bases from J, with 14 bases between. This chain's CDR3 is CASSPTGTDYEQYF. The CDR3 region has the DNA TGTGCCAGCAGCCCGACAGGTACCGACTACGAGCAGTACTTC.